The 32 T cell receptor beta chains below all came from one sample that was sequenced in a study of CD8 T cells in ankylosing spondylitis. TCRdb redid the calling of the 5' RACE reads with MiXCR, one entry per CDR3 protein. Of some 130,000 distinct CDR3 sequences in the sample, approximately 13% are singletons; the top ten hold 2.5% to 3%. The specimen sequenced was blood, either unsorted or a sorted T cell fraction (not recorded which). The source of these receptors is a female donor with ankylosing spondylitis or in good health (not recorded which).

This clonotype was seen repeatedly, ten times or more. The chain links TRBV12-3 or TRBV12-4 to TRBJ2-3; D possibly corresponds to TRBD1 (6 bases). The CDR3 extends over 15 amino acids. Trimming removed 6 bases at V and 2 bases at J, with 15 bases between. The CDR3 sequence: CASSPGQLITDTQYF. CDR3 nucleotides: TGTGCCAGCAGCCCGGGACAACTCATCACAGATACGCAGTATTTT.

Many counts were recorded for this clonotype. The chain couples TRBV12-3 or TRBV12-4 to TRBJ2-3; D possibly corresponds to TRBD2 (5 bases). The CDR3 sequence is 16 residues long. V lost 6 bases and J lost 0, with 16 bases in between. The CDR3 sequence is CASRPSQKTSTDTQYF. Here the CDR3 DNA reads TGTGCCAGCAGGCCTAGCCAGAAGACAAGCACAGATACGCAGTATTTT.

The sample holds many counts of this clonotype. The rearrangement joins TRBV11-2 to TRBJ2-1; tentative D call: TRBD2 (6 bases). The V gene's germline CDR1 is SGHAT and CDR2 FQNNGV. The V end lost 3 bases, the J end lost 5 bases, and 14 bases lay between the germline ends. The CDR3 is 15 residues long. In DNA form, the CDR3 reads TGTGCCAGCAGCTTTGCCCCTGGAGGGCACAATGAGCAGTTCTTC. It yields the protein CASSFAPGGHNEQFF.

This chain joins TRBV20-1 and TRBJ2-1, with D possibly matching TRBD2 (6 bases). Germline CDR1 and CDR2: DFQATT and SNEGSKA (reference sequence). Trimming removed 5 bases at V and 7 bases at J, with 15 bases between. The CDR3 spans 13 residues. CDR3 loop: CSAPPGGINEQFF. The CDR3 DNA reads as TGCAGTGCTCCACCCGGGGGTATAAATGAGCAGTTCTTC.

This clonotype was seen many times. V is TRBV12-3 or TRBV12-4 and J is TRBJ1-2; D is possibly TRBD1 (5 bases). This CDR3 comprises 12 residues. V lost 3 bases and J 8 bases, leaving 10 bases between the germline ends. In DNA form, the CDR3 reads TGTGCCAGCAGTTTGGAAGGGGTAGGCTACACCTTC. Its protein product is CASSLEGVGYTF.

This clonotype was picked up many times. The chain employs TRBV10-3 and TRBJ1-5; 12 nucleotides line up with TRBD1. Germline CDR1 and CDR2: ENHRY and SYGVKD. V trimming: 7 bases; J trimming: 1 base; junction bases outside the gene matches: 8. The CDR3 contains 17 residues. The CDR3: CAINGTGGAWSNQPQHF. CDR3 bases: TGTGCCATCAACGGGACAGGGGGCGCGTGGAGCAATCAGCCCCAGCATTTT.

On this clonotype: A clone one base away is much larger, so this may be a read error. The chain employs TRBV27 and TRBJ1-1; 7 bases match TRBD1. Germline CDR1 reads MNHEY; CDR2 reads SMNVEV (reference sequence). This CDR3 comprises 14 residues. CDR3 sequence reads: CAGSLTGEGTEAFF. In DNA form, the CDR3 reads TGTGCCGGCAGTTTAACAGGGGAGGGCACTGAAGCTTTCTTT.

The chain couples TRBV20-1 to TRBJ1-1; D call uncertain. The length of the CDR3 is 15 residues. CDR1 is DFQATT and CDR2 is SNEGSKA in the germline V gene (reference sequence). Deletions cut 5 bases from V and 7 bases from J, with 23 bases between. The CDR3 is CSAASPLATSVEAFF. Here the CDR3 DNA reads TGCAGTGCTGCCTCCCCCTTGGCGACGTCGGTTGAAGCTTTCTTT.

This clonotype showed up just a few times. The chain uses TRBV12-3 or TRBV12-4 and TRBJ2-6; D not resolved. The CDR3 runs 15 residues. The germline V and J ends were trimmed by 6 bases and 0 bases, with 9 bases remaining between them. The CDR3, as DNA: TGTGCCAGCAGCCCGGACGCCTCTGGGGCCAACGTCCTGACTTTC. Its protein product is CASSPDASGANVLTF.

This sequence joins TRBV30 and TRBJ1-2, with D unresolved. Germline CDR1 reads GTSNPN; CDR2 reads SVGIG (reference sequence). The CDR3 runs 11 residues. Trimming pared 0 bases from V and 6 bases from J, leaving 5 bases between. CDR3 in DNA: TGTGCCTGGAGTGTGCCGGATGGCTACACCTTC. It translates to CAWSVPDGYTF.

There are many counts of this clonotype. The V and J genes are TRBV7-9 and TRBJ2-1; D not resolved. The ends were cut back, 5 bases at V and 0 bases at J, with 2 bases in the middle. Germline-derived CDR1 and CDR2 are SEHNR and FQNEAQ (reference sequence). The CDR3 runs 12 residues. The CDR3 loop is CASSGSYNEQFF. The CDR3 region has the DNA TGTGCCAGCAGCGGCTCCTACAATGAGCAGTTCTTC.

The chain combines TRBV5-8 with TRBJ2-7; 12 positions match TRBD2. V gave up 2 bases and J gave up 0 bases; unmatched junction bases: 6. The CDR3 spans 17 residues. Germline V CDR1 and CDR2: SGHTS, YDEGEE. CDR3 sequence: CASSFSPSGGDSYEQYF. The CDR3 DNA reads TGTGCCAGCAGCTTTTCTCCTAGCGGGGGGGACTCCTACGAGCAGTACTTC.

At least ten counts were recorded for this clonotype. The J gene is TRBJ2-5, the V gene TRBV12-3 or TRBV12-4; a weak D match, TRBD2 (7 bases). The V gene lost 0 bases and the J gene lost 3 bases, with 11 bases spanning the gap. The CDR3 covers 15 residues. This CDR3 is CASSLAGGPKETQYF. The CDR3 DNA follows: TGTGCCAGCAGTTTAGCGGGGGGGCCAAAAGAGACCCAGTACTTC.

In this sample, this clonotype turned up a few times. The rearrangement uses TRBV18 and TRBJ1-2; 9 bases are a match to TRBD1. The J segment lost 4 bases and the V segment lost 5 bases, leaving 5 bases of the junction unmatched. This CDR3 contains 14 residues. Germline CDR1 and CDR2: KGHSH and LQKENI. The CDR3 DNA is TGTGCCAGCTCAATGACAGGGGGTGGCTATGGCTACACCTTC. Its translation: CASSMTGGGYGYTF.

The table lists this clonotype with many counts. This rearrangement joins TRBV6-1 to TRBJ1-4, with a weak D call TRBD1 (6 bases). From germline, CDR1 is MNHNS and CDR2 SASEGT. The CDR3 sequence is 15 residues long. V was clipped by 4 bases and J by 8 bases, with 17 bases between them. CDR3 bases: TGTGCCAGCAGTGCACCCGGGACACATCGCGAAAAACTGTTTTTT. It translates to CASSAPGTHREKLFF.

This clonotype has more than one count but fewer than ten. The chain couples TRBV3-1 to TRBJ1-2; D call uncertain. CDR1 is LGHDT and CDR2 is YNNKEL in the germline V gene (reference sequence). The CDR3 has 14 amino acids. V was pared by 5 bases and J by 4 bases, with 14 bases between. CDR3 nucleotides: TGTGCCAGCAGCTCAGAAATTGGAGTCTATGGCTACACCTTC. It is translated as CASSSEIGVYGYTF.

The CDR3 protein is CASNGVAGDTQYF. CDR3 in DNA: TGCGCCAGTAACGGGGTAGCGGGAGATACGCAGTATTTT. The chain couples TRBV5-1 to TRBJ2-3; 7 nucleotides agree with TRBD2. In germline, CDR1 is SGHRS, CDR2 YFSETQ. This CDR3 region has 13 residues. V gave up 8 bases and J gave up 5 bases; unmatched junction bases: 8.

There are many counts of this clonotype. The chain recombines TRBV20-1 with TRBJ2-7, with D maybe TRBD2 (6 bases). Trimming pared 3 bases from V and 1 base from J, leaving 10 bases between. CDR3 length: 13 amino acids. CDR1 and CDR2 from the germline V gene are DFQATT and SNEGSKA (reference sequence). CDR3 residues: CSASGSGSYEQYF. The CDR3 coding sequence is TGCAGTGCTAGCGGGAGTGGGTCCTACGAGCAGTACTTC.

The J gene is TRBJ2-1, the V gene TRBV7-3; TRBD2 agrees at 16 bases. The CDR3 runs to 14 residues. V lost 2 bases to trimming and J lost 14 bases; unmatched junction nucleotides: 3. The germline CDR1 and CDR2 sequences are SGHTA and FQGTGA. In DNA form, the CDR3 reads TGTGCCAGCAGCTTAGGGACTAGCGGGAGGGCCAAGTTCTTC. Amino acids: CASSLGTSGRAKFF. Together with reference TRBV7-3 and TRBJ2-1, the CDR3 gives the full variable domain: GAGVSQTPSNKVTEKGKYVELRCDPISGHTALYWYRQSLGQGPEFLIYFQGTGAADDSGLPNDRFFAVRPEGSVSTLKIQRTERGDSAVYLCASSLGTSGRAKFFGPGTRLTVL.

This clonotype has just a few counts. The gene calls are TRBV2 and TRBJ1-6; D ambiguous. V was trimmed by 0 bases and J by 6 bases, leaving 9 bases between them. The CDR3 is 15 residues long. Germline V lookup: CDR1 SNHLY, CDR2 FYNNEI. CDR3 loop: CASSEAGSSNSPLHF. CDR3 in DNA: TGTGCCAGCAGTGAAGCGGGATCTTCTAATTCACCCCTCCACTTT.

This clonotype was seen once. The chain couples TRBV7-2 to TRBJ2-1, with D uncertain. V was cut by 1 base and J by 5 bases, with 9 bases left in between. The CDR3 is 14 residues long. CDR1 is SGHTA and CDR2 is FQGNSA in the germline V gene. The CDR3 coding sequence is TGTGCCAGCAGCTTAGGGGCGATCGACAATGAGCAGTTCTTC. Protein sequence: CASSLGAIDNEQFF.

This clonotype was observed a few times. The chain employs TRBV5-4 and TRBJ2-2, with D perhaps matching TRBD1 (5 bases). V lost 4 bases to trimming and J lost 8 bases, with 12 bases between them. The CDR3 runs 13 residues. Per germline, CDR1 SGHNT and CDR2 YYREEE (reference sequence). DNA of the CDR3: TGTGCCAGCAGCATCAGGACACCGGGGGAGCTGTTTTTT. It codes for CASSIRTPGELFF.

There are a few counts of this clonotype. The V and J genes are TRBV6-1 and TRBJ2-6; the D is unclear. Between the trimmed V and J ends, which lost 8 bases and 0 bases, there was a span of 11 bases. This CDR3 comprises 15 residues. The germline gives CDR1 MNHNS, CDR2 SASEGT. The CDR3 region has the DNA TGTGCCAGCGGTCTAGGAAACTCTGGGGCCAACGTCCTGACTTTC. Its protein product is CASGLGNSGANVLTF.

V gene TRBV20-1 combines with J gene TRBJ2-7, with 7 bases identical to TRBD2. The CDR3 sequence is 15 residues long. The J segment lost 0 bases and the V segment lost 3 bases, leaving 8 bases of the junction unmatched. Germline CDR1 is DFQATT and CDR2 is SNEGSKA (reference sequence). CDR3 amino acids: CSASPGTTLSYEQYF. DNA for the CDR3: TGCAGTGCTAGCCCCGGGACTACCCTCTCCTACGAGCAGTACTTC.

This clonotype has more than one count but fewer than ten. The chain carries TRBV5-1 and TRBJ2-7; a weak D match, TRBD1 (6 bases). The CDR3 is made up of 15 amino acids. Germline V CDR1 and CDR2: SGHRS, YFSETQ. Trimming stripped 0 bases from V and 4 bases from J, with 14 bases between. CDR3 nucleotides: TGCGCCAGCAGCTTGGCGGCAGGGGTTCCGTACGAGCAGTACTTC. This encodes CASSLAAGVPYEQYF.

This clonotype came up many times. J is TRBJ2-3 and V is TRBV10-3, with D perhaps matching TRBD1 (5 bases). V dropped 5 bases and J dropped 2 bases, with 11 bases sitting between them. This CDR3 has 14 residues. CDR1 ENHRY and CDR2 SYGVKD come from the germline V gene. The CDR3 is CAISSLTDTDTQYF. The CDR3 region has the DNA TGTGCCATCAGTTCGTTGACAGACACAGATACGCAGTATTTT.

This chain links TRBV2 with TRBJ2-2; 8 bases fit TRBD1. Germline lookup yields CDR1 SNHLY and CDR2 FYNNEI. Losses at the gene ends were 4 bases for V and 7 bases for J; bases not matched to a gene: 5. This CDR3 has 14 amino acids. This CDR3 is CASSARQGFGELFF. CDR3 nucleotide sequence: TGTGCCAGCAGTGCGAGACAGGGGTTCGGGGAGCTGTTTTTT.

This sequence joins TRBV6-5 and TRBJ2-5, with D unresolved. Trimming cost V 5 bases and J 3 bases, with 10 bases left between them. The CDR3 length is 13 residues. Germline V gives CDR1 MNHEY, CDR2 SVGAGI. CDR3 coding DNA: TGTGCCAGCAGTATAGGAGAAAAAGAGACCCAGTACTTC. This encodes CASSIGEKETQYF.

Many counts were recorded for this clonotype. CDR3 in amino acids: CASSESGNTIYF. The CDR3, as DNA: TGTGCCAGCTCAGAGTCTGGAAACACCATATATTTT. The V and J genes are TRBV28 and TRBJ1-3; D ambiguous. Germline-derived CDR1 and CDR2 are MDHEN and SYDVKM. V was pared by 8 bases and J by 1 base, with 6 bases between. This CDR3 is built from 12 residues.

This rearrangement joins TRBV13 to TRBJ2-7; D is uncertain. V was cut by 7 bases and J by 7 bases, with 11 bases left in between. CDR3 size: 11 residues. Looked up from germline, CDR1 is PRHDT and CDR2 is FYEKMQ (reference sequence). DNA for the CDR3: TGTGCCAGCATACTTAGTAAAGAGCAGTACTTC. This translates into CASILSKEQYF.

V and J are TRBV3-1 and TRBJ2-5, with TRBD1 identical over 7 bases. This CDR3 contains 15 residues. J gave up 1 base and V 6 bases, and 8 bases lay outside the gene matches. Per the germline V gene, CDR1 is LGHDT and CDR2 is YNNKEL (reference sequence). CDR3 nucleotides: TGTGCCAGCAGAGCTGACAGGGTGACCCAAGAGACCCAGTACTTC. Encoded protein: CASRADRVTQETQYF.

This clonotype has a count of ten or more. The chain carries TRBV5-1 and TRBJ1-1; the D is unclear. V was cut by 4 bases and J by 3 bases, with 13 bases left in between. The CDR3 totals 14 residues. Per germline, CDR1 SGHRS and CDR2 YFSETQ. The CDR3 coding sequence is TGCGCCAGCAGCGTCGGGCCGAGAGACACTGAAGCTTTCTTT. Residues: CASSVGPRDTEAFF.